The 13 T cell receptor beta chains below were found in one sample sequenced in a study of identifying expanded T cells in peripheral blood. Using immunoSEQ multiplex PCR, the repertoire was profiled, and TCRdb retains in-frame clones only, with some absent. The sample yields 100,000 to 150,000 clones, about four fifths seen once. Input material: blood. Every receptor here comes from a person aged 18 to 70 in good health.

CDR3: CASSTPTSYNEQFF. In DNA, the CDR3 is TGTGCCAGCAGCACACCGACTAGCTACAATGAGCAGTTCTTC. The V call is TRBV11-3, the J call TRBJ2-1; D may be TRBD2 (6 bases). Germline loops: CDR1 SGHNT, CDR2 YENEEA. V dropped 5 bases and J dropped 3 bases, with 11 bases sitting between them. CDR3 length equals 14 residues.

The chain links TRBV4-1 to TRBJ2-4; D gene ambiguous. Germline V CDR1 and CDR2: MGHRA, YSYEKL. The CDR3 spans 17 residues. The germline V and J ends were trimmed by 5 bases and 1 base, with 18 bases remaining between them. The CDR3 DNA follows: TGCGCCAGCAGCACAACGACACTGGATGGTGCCAAAAACATTCAGTACTTC. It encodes CASSTTTLDGAKNIQYF.

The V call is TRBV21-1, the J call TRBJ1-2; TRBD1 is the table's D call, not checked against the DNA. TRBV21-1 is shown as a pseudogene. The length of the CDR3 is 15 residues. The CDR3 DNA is TGTGCCAGCAGCGGCGAGGGTACAGGGGGCTATGGCTACACCTTC. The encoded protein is CASSGEGTGGYGYTF.

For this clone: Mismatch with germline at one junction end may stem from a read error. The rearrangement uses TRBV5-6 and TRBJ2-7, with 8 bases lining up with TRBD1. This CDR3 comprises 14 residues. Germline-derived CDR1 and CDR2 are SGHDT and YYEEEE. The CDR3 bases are TGTGCCAGCCGCTTGACAGGGGCCCACTACGAGCAGTACTTC. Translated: CASRLTGAHYEQYF.

CDR3 in amino acids: CASSISGSTEAFF. Written as DNA, the CDR3 is TGTGCCAGTAGTATTTCGGGCAGCACTGAAGCTTTCTTT. This chain uses TRBV19 with TRBJ1-1; no clear D gene. The CDR3 has 13 amino acids. The germline V gene has CDR1 LNHDA and CDR2 SQIVND (reference sequence). The V and J ends lost 3 bases and 4 bases respectively, with 9 bases between them.

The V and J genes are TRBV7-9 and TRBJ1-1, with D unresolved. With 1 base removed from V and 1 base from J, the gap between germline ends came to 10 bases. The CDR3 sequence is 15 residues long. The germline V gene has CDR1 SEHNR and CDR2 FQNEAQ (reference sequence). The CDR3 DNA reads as TGTGCCAGCAGCTTAGGCGACGTAAAGAACACTGAAGCTTTCTTT. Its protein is CASSLGDVKNTEAFF.

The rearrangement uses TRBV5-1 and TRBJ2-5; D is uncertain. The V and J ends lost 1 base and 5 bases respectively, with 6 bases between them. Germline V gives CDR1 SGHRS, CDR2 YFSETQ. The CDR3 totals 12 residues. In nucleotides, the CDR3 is TGCGCCAGCAGCTTGAACCCCGAGACCCAGTACTTC. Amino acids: CASSLNPETQYF.

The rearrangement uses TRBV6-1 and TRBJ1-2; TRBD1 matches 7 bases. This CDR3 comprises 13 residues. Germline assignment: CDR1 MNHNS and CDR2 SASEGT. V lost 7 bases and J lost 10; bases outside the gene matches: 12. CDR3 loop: CASTPGTVEYYTF. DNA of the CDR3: TGTGCCAGCACCCCCGGGACAGTAGAGTACTACACCTTC.

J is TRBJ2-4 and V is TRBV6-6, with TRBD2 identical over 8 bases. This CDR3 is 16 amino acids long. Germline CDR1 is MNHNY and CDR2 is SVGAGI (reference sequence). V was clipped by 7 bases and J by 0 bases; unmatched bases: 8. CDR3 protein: CASTERGGLAKNIQYF. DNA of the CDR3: TGTGCCAGCACCGAACGGGGGGGGCTAGCCAAAAACATTCAGTACTTC.

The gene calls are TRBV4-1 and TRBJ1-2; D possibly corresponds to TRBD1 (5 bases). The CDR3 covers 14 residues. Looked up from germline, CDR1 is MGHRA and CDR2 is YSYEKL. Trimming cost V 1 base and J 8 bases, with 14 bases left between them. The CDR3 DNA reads TGCGCCAGCAGCCAAGTGGGGACCGCGGGCGGCTACACCTTC. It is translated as CASSQVGTAGGYTF.

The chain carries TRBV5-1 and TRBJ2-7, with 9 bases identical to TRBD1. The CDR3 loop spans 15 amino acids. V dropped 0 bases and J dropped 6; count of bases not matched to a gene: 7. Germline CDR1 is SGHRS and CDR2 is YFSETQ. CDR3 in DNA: TGCGCCAGCAGCTTGGCCAGTGACAGGGGGAGCGAGCAGTACTTC. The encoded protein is CASSLASDRGSEQYF.

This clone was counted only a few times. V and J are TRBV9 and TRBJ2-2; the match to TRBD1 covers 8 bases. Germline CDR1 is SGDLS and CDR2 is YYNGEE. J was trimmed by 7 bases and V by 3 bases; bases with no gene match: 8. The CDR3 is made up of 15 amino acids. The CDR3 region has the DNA TGTGCCAGCAGCGATCGGACAGGGTATGGCGGGGAGCTGTTTTTT. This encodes CASSDRTGYGGELFF. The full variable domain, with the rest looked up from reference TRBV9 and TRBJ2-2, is DSGVTQTPKHLITATGQRVTLRCSPRSGDLSVYWYQQSLDQGLQFLIQYYNGEERAKGNILERFSAQQFPDLHSELNLSSLELGDSALYFCASSDRTGYGGELFFGEGSRLTVL.

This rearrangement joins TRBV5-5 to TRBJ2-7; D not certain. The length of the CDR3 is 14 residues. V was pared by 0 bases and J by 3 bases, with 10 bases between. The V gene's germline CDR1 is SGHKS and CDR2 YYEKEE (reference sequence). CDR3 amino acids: CASSLARTDYEQYF. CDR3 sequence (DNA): TGTGCCAGCAGCTTGGCTCGCACTGACTACGAGCAGTACTTC.